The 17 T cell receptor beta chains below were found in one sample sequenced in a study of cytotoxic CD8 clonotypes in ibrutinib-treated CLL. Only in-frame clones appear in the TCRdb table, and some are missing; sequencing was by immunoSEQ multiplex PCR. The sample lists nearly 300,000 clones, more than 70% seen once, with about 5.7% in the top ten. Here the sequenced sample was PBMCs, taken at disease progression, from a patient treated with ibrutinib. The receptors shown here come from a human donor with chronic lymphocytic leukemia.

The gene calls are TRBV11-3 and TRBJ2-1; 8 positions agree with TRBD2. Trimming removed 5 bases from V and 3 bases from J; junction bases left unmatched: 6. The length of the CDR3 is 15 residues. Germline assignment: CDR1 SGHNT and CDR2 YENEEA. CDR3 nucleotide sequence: TGTGCCAGCAGCCCTTACCGGGGGGGCTACAATGAGCAGTTCTTC. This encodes CASSPYRGGYNEQFF.

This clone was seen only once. The CDR3 spells CASSLGYRVGTLDTEAFF. As DNA, the CDR3 is TGCGCCAGCAGCTTGGGGTACAGGGTGGGGACCTTGGACACTGAAGCTTTCTTT. The chain employs TRBV5-1 and TRBJ1-1; TRBD1 might be the D (6 bases). Germline lookup yields CDR1 SGHRS and CDR2 YFSETQ. This CDR3 spans 18 amino acids. Between the trimmed V and J ends, which lost 0 bases and 3 bases, there was a span of 21 bases.

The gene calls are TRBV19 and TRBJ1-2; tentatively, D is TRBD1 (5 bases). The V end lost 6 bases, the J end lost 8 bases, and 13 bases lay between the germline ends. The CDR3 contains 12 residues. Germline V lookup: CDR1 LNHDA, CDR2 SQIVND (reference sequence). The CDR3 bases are TGTGCCAGTAGCCTACAGGAAGGGGGCTACACCTTC. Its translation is CASSLQEGGYTF.

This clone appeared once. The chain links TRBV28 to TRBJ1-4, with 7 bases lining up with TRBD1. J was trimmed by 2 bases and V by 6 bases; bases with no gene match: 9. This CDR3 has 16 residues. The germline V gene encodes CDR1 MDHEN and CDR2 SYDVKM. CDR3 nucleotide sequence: TGTGCCAGCAGCCCGACAGGGCTAATCACTAATGAAAAACTGTTTTTT. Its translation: CASSPTGLITNEKLFF. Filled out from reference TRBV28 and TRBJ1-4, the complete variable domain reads DVKVTQSSRYLVKRTGEKVFLECVQDMDHENMFWYRQDPGLGLRLIYFSYDVKMKEKGDIPEGYSVSREKKERFSLILESASTNQTSMYLCASSPTGLITNEKLFFGSGTQLSVL.

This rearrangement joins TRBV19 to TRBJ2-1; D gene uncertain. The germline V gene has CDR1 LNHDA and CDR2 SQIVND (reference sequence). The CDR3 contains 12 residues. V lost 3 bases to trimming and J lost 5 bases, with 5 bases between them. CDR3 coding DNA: TGTGCCAGTAGTATCCATCACAATGAGCAGTTCTTC. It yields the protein CASSIHHNEQFF.

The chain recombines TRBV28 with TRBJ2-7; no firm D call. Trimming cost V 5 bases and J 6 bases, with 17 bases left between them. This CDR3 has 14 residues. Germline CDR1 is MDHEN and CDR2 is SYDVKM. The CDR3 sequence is CASSATDWPLEQYF. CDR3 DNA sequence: TGTGCCAGCAGTGCGACCGACTGGCCTCTCGAGCAGTACTTC.

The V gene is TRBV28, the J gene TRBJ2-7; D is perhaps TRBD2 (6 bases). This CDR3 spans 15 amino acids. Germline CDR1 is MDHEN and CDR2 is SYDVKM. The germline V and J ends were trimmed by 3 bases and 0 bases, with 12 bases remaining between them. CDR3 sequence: CASSFISGNSYEQYF. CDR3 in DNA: TGTGCCAGCAGTTTCATTAGCGGAAACTCCTACGAGCAGTACTTC.

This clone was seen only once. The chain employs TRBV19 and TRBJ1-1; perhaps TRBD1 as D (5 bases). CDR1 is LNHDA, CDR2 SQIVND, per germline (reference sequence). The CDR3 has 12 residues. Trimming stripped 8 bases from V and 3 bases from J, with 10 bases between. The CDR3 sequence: CASRRRDTEAFF. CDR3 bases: TGTGCCAGTCGGCGCAGGGACACTGAAGCTTTCTTT.

The CDR3 is CASIRAREFF. DNA for the CDR3: TGTGCCAGCATCCGGGCCAGAGAGTTTTTT. The J gene is TRBJ1-4, the V gene TRBV6-5; no clear D gene. The V gene's germline CDR1 is MNHEY and CDR2 SVGAGI. There are 10 residues in the CDR3. Trimming stripped 7 bases from V and 16 bases from J, with 13 bases between.

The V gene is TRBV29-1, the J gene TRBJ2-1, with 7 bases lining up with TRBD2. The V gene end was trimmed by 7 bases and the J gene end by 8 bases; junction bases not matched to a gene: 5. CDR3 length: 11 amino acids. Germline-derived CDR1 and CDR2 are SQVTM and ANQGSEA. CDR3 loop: CSAVGGYEQFF. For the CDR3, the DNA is TGCAGCGCTGTGGGGGGGTATGAGCAGTTCTTC.

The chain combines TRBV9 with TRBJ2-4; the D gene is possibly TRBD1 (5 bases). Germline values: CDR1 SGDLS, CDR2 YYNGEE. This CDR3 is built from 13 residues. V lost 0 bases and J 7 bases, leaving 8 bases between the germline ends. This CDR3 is CASSVAPGNIQYF. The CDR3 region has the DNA TGTGCCAGCAGCGTAGCCCCAGGGAACATTCAGTACTTC.

The CDR3 bases are TGTGCCAGCAGCCCTCGACAGGGGGCATTCTACGAGCAGTACTTC. Residues: CASSPRQGAFYEQYF. The chain couples TRBV7-6 to TRBJ2-7, with TRBD1 matching 10 bases. The trim removed 5 bases at V and 3 bases at J, leaving 7 bases unmatched. The CDR3 totals 15 residues. CDR1 SGHVS and CDR2 FNYEAQ come from the germline V gene.

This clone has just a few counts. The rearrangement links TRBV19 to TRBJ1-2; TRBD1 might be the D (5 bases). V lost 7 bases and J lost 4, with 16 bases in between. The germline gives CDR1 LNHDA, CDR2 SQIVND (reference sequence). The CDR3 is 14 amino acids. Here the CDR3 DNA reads TGTGCCAGTATCGGGACTCTTTTCCCCTATGGCTACACCTTC. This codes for CASIGTLFPYGYTF.

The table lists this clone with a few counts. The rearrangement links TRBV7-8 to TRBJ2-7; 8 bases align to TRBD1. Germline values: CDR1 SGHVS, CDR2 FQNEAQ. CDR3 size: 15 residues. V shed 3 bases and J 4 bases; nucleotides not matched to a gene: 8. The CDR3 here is CASSFRGQGSYEQYF. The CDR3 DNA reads TGTGCCAGCAGCTTCCGAGGACAGGGATCGTACGAGCAGTACTTC. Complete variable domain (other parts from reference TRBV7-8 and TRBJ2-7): GAGVSQSPRYKVAKRGQDVALRCDPISGHVSLFWYQQALGQGPEFLTYFQNEAQLDKSGLPSDRFFAERPEGSVSTLKIQRTQQEDSAVYLCASSFRGQGSYEQYFGPGTRLTVT.

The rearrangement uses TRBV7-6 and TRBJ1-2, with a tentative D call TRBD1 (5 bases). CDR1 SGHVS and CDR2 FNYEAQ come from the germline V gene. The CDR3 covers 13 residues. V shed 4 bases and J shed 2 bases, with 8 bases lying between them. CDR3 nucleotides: TGTGCCAGCAGCTCGCCAGGGAACTATGGCTACACCTTC. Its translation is CASSSPGNYGYTF.

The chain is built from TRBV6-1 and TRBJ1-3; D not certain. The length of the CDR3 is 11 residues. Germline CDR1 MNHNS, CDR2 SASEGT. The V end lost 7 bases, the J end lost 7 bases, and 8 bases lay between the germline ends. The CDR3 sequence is CASTRSNTIYF. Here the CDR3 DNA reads TGTGCCAGCACCCGGTCGAACACCATATATTTT.

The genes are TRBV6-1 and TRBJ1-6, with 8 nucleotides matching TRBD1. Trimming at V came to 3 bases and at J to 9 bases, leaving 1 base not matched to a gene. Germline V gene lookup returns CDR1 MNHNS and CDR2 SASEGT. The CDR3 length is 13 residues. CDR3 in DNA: TGTGCCAGCAGTGAGGACAGGGTTTCACCCCTCCACTTT. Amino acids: CASSEDRVSPLHF.